Listed here are 22 T cell receptor beta chains from one sample, sequenced in a study of blood T cells in healthy people across ages. Next came a second PCR, run for about 7 to 12 cycles, which used a sample-barcoded 5' primer along with a J-beta primer mix. Using its own MiXCR run on the 5' RACE reads, TCRdb lists one record per CDR3 protein. The sample holds fewer than 600,000 distinct CDR3 sequences, around a quarter seen once. These data are also associated with another study on T cells of mothers and their children.

The sample consisted of blood. Receptors originate from a boy aged 2-15 years in good health.

The V and J genes are TRBV4-1 and TRBJ2-1; perhaps TRBD2 as D (5 bases). Trimming took off 1 base at V and 7 bases at J, with 17 bases between the two ends. The CDR3 runs to 16 residues. Germline-derived CDR1 and CDR2 are MGHRA and YSYEKL. The chain's CDR3 is CASSQGLERLINEQFF. The CDR3 DNA reads TGCGCCAGCAGCCAAGGCTTGGAGCGGTTAATAAATGAGCAGTTCTTC.

This clonotype was seen many times. The chain uses TRBV27 and TRBJ1-1; TRBD1 aligns across 7 bases. The CDR3 is 19 amino acids. CDR1 is MNHEY, CDR2 SMNVEV, per germline (reference sequence). Trimming removed 4 bases from V and 0 bases from J; junction bases left unmatched: 17. Here the CDR3 reads CASSSLGGPSSGMNTEAFF. DNA of the CDR3: TGTGCCAGCAGTTCCCTAGGGGGCCCTTCCAGCGGGATGAACACTGAAGCTTTCTTT.

A few counts support this clonotype. The genes are TRBV27 and TRBJ2-5; TRBD1 matches 10 bases. The last part of the DNA fits TRBJ2-7 better; the J call may be wrong. This CDR3 is built from 15 residues. Germline CDR1 is MNHEY and CDR2 is SMNVEV (reference sequence). The DNA for the CDR3 is TGTGCCGGGGAGGGGCGACAGGGGGCTTTCTACGAGCAGTACTTC. Protein sequence: CAGEGRQGAFYEQYF.

The V call is TRBV20-1, the J call TRBJ1-2; possible D gene TRBD1, 5 bases. The CDR3 extends over 13 amino acids. The germline gives CDR1 DFQATT, CDR2 SNEGSKA (reference sequence). Trimming took 6 bases from V and 3 from J, leaving 14 bases between them. This CDR3 reads CSAWDGMDYGYTF. CDR3 in DNA: TGCAGTGCCTGGGACGGTATGGACTATGGCTACACCTTC.

The J gene is TRBJ2-3, the V gene TRBV12-3 or TRBV12-4; the D gene is possibly TRBD2 (6 bases). The CDR3 is 15 residues long. With 6 bases removed from V and 0 bases from J, the gap between germline ends came to 13 bases. The CDR3 DNA reads TGTGCCAGCAGCTCGGGGGAACGCAGCACAGATACGCAGTATTTT. Encoded protein: CASSSGERSTDTQYF.

The chain recombines TRBV5-1 with TRBJ2-3; D is undetermined. Germline-derived CDR1 and CDR2 are SGHRS and YFSETQ. The CDR3 extends over 14 amino acids. Deletions cut 1 base from V and 4 bases from J, with 10 bases between. The CDR3 is CASSLTSVSDTQYF. The CDR3 DNA reads as TGCGCCAGCAGCTTGACTTCGGTTTCAGATACGCAGTATTTT.

The chain has TRBV25-1 and TRBJ2-5, with D perhaps matching TRBD1 (5 bases). Germline V lookup: CDR1 MGHDK, CDR2 SYGVNS. The CDR3 is made up of 17 amino acids. The V and J ends lost 5 bases and 5 bases respectively, with 24 bases between them. The CDR3 region is CASSQTAPNSDQETQYF. In DNA, the CDR3 is TGTGCCAGCAGTCAGACAGCGCCGAACTCGGATCAGGAGACCCAGTACTTC.

This chain joins TRBV4-2 and TRBJ1-5; D gene uncertain. The CDR3 extends over 15 amino acids. Trimming shortened V by 1 base and J by 2 bases, and 9 bases separated the two germline ends. Germline assignment: CDR1 LGHNA and CDR2 YNFKEQ. The CDR3, as DNA: TGTGCCAGCAGCCAAGTGGGAGAGCGCAATCAGCCCCAGCATTTT. Residues: CASSQVGERNQPQHF.

This clonotype was seen only a few times. The gene calls are TRBV20-1 and TRBJ2-7; the D gene is possibly TRBD1 (5 bases). The germline V and J ends were trimmed by 2 bases and 2 bases, with 16 bases remaining between them. The CDR3 runs 15 residues. Germline lookup yields CDR1 DFQATT and CDR2 SNEGSKA (reference sequence). The CDR3 is CSARREGALTYEQYF. DNA of the CDR3: TGCAGTGCTAGAAGAGAAGGGGCTCTCACCTACGAGCAGTACTTC.

This chain links TRBV5-1 with TRBJ1-2, with D perhaps matching TRBD1 (6 bases). This CDR3 region has 14 residues. Germline V gives CDR1 SGHRS, CDR2 YFSETQ. The ends were cut back, 0 bases at V and 7 bases at J, with 13 bases in the middle. CDR3: CASSLEAGEGGYTF. The CDR3 DNA follows: TGCGCCAGCAGCTTGGAAGCAGGGGAAGGTGGCTACACCTTC.

This clonotype has a handful of counts. The chain carries TRBV29-1 and TRBJ2-2; D is ambiguous. The CDR3 consists of 13 residues. V was shortened by 4 bases and J by 1 base, with 7 bases between the two germline ends. From germline, CDR1 is SQVTM and CDR2 ANQGSEA. In nucleotides, the CDR3 is TGCAGCGTTGGAAAATTGAACACCGGGGAGCTGTTTTTT. It yields the protein CSVGKLNTGELFF.

The rearrangement uses TRBV6-1 and TRBJ2-7; TRBD2 agrees at 7 bases. Looked up from germline, CDR1 is MNHNS and CDR2 is SASEGT. V shed 5 bases and J 6 bases; nucleotides not matched to a gene: 10. CDR3 length: 14 residues. The CDR3 DNA follows: TGTGCCAGCAGTCAGAGCGGGATCCGGGGCGAGCAGTACTTC. It specifies CASSQSGIRGEQYF.

This clonotype appeared a few times. This sequence joins TRBV7-2 and TRBJ2-7; D remains ambiguous. Trimming took 5 bases from V and 2 from J, leaving 16 bases between them. This CDR3 region has 15 residues. Germline CDR1 reads SGHTA; CDR2 reads FQGNSA. The CDR3 bases are TGTGCCAGCAGCCAATGGCCCCCAAGAACCTACGAGCAGTACTTC. Its translation: CASSQWPPRTYEQYF.

The V and J genes are TRBV12-3 or TRBV12-4 and TRBJ1-6; D gene uncertain. CDR3 length: 13 residues. V lost 3 bases and J lost 8, with 8 bases in between. The CDR3 DNA reads as TGTGCCAGCAGTTTTATGGCGGATTCACCCCTCCACTTT. Protein: CASSFMADSPLHF.

This clonotype was seen a few times. The J gene is TRBJ1-1, the V gene TRBV11-2; no reliable D call. Trimming cost V 1 base and J 5 bases, with 14 bases left between them. Germline CDR1 is SGHAT and CDR2 is FQNNGV. The CDR3 length is 15 residues. CDR3 loop: CASSLVARGGTEAFF. The DNA of the CDR3 is TGTGCCAGCAGCTTAGTGGCCCGGGGAGGAACTGAAGCTTTCTTT. Full variable domain (outside the CDR3, taken from reference TRBV11-2 and TRBJ1-1): EAGVAQSPRYKIIEKRQSVAFWCNPISGHATLYWYQQILGQGPKLLIQFQNNGVVDDSQLPKDRFSAERLKGVDSTLKIQPAKLEDSAVYLCASSLVARGGTEAFFGQGTRLTVV.

V gene TRBV9 combines with J gene TRBJ2-5, with D maybe TRBD2 (6 bases). The J call could be wrong; TRBJ2-7 is a better fit for the DNA end. Germline values: CDR1 SGDLS, CDR2 YYNGEE. This CDR3 has 16 residues. This CDR3 is CASSPRHGRGDYEQYF. The CDR3 DNA reads as TGTGCCAGCAGCCCTCGCCATGGCCGCGGGGACTACGAGCAGTACTTC.

CDR3 sequence: CAAMKSEASGEKLFF. Written as DNA, the CDR3 is TGTGCCGCCATGAAAAGTGAGGCCTCTGGAGAAAAACTGTTTTTT. The chain couples TRBV10-3 to TRBJ1-4; D ambiguous. The CDR3 has 15 amino acids. V lost 11 bases and J 8 bases, leaving 24 bases between the germline ends. Germline CDR1 ENHRY, CDR2 SYGVKD.

The chain has TRBV3-1 and TRBJ1-2; D unresolved. The length of the CDR3 is 15 residues. Germline V gene sequence: CDR1 LGHDT, CDR2 YNNKEL (reference sequence). The germline V and J ends were trimmed by 0 bases and 4 bases, with 12 bases remaining between them. The CDR3: CASSQDKSRPYGYTF. The CDR3 DNA follows: TGTGCCAGCAGCCAAGATAAAAGCCGGCCCTATGGCTACACCTTC.

With regard to this clonotype: It is likely a read error, because the conserved phenylalanine at the end of the CDR3 is missing. The chain links TRBV20-1 to TRBJ2-1, with 13 nucleotides matching TRBD2. This CDR3 has 17 residues. Germline V lookup: CDR1 DFQATT, CDR2 SNEGSKA (reference sequence). The ends lost 5 bases at V and 0 bases at J; junction bases unmatched: 7. CDR3 region: CSAGGLAGTSSYNEQFL. The CDR3 DNA is TGCAGTGCTGGGGGACTAGCGGGAACAAGCTCCTACAATGAGCAGTTCTTG.

The chain couples TRBV6-1 to TRBJ2-6, with D unresolved. In germline, CDR1 is MNHNS, CDR2 SASEGT. The CDR3 has 13 amino acids. V dropped 1 base and J dropped 9 bases, with 7 bases sitting between them. In DNA form, the CDR3 reads TGTGCCAGCAGTGAAGGGTCAATCAACGTCCTGACTTTC. Protein: CASSEGSINVLTF.

This chain uses TRBV20-1 with TRBJ1-2; possible D gene TRBD1, 6 bases. This CDR3 is 11 amino acids long. The V gene lost 2 bases and the J gene lost 6 bases, with 7 bases spanning the gap. CDR1 DFQATT and CDR2 SNEGSKA come from the germline V gene (reference sequence). DNA of the CDR3: TGCAGTGCTAGAAGGGGGGATGGCTACACCTTC. This gives the protein CSARRGDGYTF.

The chain carries TRBV10-3 and TRBJ1-1, with 7 positions matching TRBD1. CDR3 length: 11 residues. The trim removed 9 bases at V and 10 bases at J, leaving 8 bases unmatched. Germline-derived CDR1 and CDR2 are ENHRY and SYGVKD. The CDR3 DNA follows: TGTGCCATTCAAGGAGGGACAGCAGCTTTCTTT. It is translated as CAIQGGTAAFF.